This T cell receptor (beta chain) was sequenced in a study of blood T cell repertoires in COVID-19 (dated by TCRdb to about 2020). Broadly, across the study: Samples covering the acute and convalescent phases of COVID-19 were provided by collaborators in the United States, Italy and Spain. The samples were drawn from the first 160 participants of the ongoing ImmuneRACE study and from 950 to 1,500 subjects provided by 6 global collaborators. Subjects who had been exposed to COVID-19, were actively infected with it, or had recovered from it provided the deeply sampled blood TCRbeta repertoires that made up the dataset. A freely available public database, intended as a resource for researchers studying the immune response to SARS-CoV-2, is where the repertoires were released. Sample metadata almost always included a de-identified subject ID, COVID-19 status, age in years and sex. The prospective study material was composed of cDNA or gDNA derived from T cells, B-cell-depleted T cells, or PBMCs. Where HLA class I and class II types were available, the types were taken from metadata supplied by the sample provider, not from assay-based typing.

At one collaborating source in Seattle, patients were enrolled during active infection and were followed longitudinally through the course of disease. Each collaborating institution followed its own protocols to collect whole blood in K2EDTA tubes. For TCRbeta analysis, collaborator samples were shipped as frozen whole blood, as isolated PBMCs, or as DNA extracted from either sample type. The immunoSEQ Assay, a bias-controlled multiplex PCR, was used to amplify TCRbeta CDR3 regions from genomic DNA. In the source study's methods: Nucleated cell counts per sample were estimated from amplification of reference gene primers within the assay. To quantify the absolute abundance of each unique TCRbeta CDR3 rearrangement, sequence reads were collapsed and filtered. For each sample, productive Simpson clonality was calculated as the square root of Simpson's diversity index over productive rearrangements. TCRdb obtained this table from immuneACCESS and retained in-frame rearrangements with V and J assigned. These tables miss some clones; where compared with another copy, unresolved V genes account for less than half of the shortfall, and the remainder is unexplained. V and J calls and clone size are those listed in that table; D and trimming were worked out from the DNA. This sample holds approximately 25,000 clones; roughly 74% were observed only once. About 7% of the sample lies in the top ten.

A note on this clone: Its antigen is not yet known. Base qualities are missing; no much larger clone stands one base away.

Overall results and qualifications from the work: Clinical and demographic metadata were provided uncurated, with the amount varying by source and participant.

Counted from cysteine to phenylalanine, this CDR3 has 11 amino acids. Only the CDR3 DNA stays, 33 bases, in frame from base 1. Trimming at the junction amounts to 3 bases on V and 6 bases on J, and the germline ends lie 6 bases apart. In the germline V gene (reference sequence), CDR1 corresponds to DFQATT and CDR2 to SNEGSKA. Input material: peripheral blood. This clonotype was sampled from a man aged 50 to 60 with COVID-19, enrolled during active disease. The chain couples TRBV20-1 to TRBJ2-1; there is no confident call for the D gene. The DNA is TGCAGTGCTAGTCTTTCCAATGAGCAGTTCTTC. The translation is CSASLSNEQFF.